This TCR beta chain was sequenced for a study of cytomegalovirus exposure and HLA in healthy donors. The CDR3 runs to 15 residues. V shed 4 bases and J 2 bases; nucleotides not matched to a gene: 8. Germline-derived CDR1 and CDR2 are SGDLS and YYNGEE. The protocol was immunoSEQ multiplex PCR, while the TCRdb copy is restricted to in-frame clones and leaves out a portion. The sample includes under 200,000 clones, about 96% of them seen just once. The chain links TRBV9 to TRBJ2-7; 8 positions agree with TRBD1. The sequence was collected from a woman under 30 in good health and CMV-seronegative. Sequences were obtained from PBMCs. The CDR3 loop reads CASSPRTGPPYEQYF. The CDR3 DNA follows: TGTGCCAGCAGCCCACGGACAGGGCCCCCCTACGAGCAGTACTTC.